This is a list of T cell receptor beta chains from one sample in a study of T cell repertoires in cytomegalovirus infection. TCRdb called the reads again in MiXCR, with one record for every CDR3 protein. The repertoire has about 330,000 distinct CDR3 sequences, 9.5% of them found once; the top ten carry around 4.5%. The material sequenced was PBMCs. Receptors were obtained from a human donor in good health (CMV status not recorded). Some clones in this sample may be carry-over from other donors' samples. Both conserved end residues are part of each CDR3. A D gene is named only where the DNA matches it firmly. Some rows have no size entry. The others give once, few or many, or a class for an expanded clone.

D gene: TRBD2
J gene: TRBJ2-1
V gene: TRBV7-2
clone size: many
CDR3 protein: CASSFRTSGSGGGNEQFF
CDR3 DNA: TGTGCCAGCAGCTTCCGGACTAGCGGGAGCGGCGGAGGCAATGAGCAGTTCTTC

D gene: -
J gene: TRBJ1-5
V gene: TRBV18
clone size: few
CDR3 protein: CASSRRDTESPQHF
CDR3 DNA: TGTGCCAGCTCACGCCGGGACACGGAATCGCCCCAGCATTTT

D gene: TRBD1
J gene: TRBJ1-5
V gene: TRBV12-3/TRBV12-4
clone size: many
CDR3 protein: CASSLATGVNQPQHF
CDR3 DNA: TGTGCCAGCAGTCTCGCGACAGGGGTTAATCAGCCCCAGCATTTT

D gene: -
J gene: TRBJ2-3
V gene: TRBV7-2
clone size: many
CDR3 protein: CASSLGVGKDTQYF
CDR3 DNA: TGTGCCAGCAGCCTTGGGGTGGGGAAAGATACGCAGTATTTT

D gene: -
J gene: TRBJ2-3
V gene: TRBV15
clone size: many
CDR3 protein: CATSRSSYTDTQYF
CDR3 DNA: TGTGCCACCAGCAGAAGCTCATACACAGATACGCAGTATTTT

D gene: -
J gene: TRBJ2-7
V gene: TRBV27
clone size: -
CDR3 protein: CAIRRAGQESYEQYF
CDR3 DNA: TGTGCCATCCGGAGGGCGGGACAAGAATCCTACGAGCAGTACTTC

D gene: -
J gene: TRBJ2-1
V gene: TRBV4-2
clone size: -
CDR3 protein: CASSQAVPSGKRPVVVNEQFF
CDR3 DNA: TGTGCCAGCAGCCAAGCTGTCCCCTCTGGTAAGCGGCCTGTGGTCGTGAATGAGCAGTTCTTC

D gene: -
J gene: TRBJ2-1
V gene: TRBV20-1
clone size: many
CDR3 protein: CSASRGKLLDEQFF
CDR3 DNA: TGCAGTGCTAGTAGGGGCAAATTGCTGGATGAGCAGTTCTTC

D gene: -
J gene: TRBJ2-4
V gene: TRBV20-1
clone size: few
CDR3 protein: CSTYAPRGGKNIQYF
CDR3 DNA: TGCAGTACCTATGCCCCGAGGGGCGGCAAAAACATTCAGTACTTC

D gene: -
J gene: TRBJ2-4
V gene: TRBV15
clone size: -
CDR3 protein: CATSRVPSWTDDKIAKNIQYF
CDR3 DNA: TGTGCCACCAGCAGAGTCCCCTCATGGACGGACGATAAAATAGCCAAAAACATTCAGTACTTC

D gene: -
J gene: TRBJ2-3
V gene: TRBV7-2
clone size: many
CDR3 protein: CASSSHRGRADTQYF
CDR3 DNA: TGTGCCAGCAGCTCCCACCGGGGGCGGGCAGATACGCAGTATTTT

D gene: TRBD1
J gene: TRBJ2-3
V gene: TRBV9
clone size: few
CDR3 protein: CASSEDAGQGLSTDTQYF
CDR3 DNA: TGTGCCAGCAGCGAGGACGCGGGACAGGGATTAAGCACAGATACGCAGTATTTT

D gene: -
J gene: TRBJ2-7
V gene: TRBV7-2
clone size: many
CDR3 protein: CASSRPDVHDEQYF
CDR3 DNA: TGTGCCAGCAGCCGACCGGACGTCCATGACGAGCAGTACTTC

D gene: -
J gene: TRBJ2-3
V gene: TRBV29-1
clone size: -
CDR3 protein: CSVEEVKRGDTQYF
CDR3 DNA: TGCAGCGTTGAGGAGGTGAAAAGAGGAGATACGCAGTATTTT

D gene: -
J gene: TRBJ2-2
V gene: TRBV27
clone size: many
CDR3 protein: CATTGQNAPGELFF
CDR3 DNA: TGTGCCACCACTGGACAGAACGCTCCCGGGGAGCTGTTTTTT

D gene: TRBD2
J gene: TRBJ2-1
V gene: TRBV7-2
clone size: few
CDR3 protein: CASSFLRLAGGVEQFF
CDR3 DNA: TGTGCCAGCAGCTTCCTGAGACTAGCGGGAGGGGTAGAGCAGTTCTTC

D gene: -
J gene: TRBJ2-6
V gene: TRBV7-2
clone size: many
CDR3 protein: CASSFSSGGANVLTF
CDR3 DNA: TGTGCCAGCAGCTTCTCGAGTGGGGGGGCCAACGTCCTGACTTTC

D gene: -
J gene: TRBJ2-1
V gene: TRBV27
clone size: -
CDR3 protein: CASSLLRDSIRGEQFF
CDR3 DNA: TGTGCCAGCAGTTTACTTCGGGACTCTATAAGGGGTGAGCAGTTCTTC

D gene: -
J gene: TRBJ1-2
V gene: TRBV27
clone size: few
CDR3 protein: CASSLSRQTLWGYTF
CDR3 DNA: TGTGCCAGCAGTTTATCCCGACAGACCCTATGGGGCTACACCTTC

D gene: TRBD1
J gene: TRBJ2-2
V gene: TRBV5-4
clone size: -
CDR3 protein: CASSLGTGGITGELFF
CDR3 DNA: TGTGCCAGCAGCTTGGGGACAGGGGGAATCACCGGGGAGCTGTTTTTT

D gene: -
J gene: TRBJ2-4
V gene: TRBV7-2
clone size: many
CDR3 protein: CASSAQAGLAKNIQYF
CDR3 DNA: TGTGCCAGCAGCGCGCAGGCTGGGTTAGCCAAAAACATTCAGTACTTC

D gene: -
J gene: TRBJ2-1
V gene: TRBV5-1
clone size: few
CDR3 protein: CASSLGGADEQFF
CDR3 DNA: TGCGCCAGCAGCTTGGGGGGGGCGGATGAGCAGTTCTTC

D gene: -
J gene: TRBJ1-5
V gene: TRBV2
clone size: few
CDR3 protein: CASSEPSGGLAAQPQHF
CDR3 DNA: TGTGCCAGCAGCGAACCCTCGGGGGGTTTAGCGGCTCAGCCCCAGCATTTT